This T cell receptor beta chain originates from a study of blood T cells in healthy people across ages (dated by TCRdb to between 2014 and 2017). Context from the whole study: In model experiments, template switching captured roughly one uniquely barcoded TCR beta cDNA molecule for every two T cells. Donors were grouped into four age groups: young (average 16 years), middle-aged (roughly 40), aged (over 55) and long-lived (approximately 78). Age-related changes in TCR beta repertoire diversity were measured in the study by deep sequencing normalized with unique cDNA molecular identifiers. For two donors (one aged 18 to 30 and one aged 80 or older), the study analyzed two additional independent replicas of 1 million unique cDNA reads from the same blood draw. Study-level results and caveats: The long-lived group showed more naive CD4+ T cells, fewer expanded clones and increased TCR diversity than the aged group, suggesting age selection. Estimates of total diversity from one million sequenced T cells were regarded as lower bounds and underestimates. A strong correlation was found between observed TCR beta diversity and the percentage of naive T cells measured by flow cytometry. Since profiling was done on bulk unsorted PBMCs, naive and antigen-experienced compartments could not be conclusively compared. As age increased, observed TCR beta diversity per million T cells dropped in a roughly linear way, and a significant reduction was already evident by age 40. Because donor CMV infection status was unknown, age-related changes in expanded clonotypes were potentially confounded.

As to this clonotype: Its antigen is still unknown. Base qualities were left out, and no much larger clone turns up one base away.

The library was produced with 5' RACE. The reads were generated on an Illumina HiSeq 2500. A second PCR of 7 to 11 cycles was performed with a sample-barcoded 5' primer and a J-beta primer mix. A template-switch 5' adaptor carrying 12 random nucleotides introduced a unique molecular identifier onto each TCR beta cDNA molecule. At least 2.5 million CDR3-containing paired-end reads were obtained from each sample. First-strand cDNA was synthesized from all RNA with the Mint cDNA synthesis kit, primed by a TRBC-specific oligonucleotide. Following uracil-DNA glycosylase treatment, a first 18-cycle PCR with universal primers M1SS and BC2_uni_R was performed on all cDNA. As for the authors' bioinformatics: For normalization, 1 million high-quality reads, each with a distinct molecular identifier, were randomly selected from each sample. Instead of being binned into consensus sequences, reads that shared molecular identifiers were thrown out. MiTCR, run with a Q25 quality threshold and the strictest error-elimination algorithm, handled CDR3 identification, clonotype clustering and error correction. A nonparametric unseen species model with Euler transformation was used to estimate lower-bound total TCR beta diversity. Using fastp trimming at Q25 and MiXCR clonotype assembly, TCRdb reanalyzed the public sequencing data and kept in-frame beta chains. Rows are unified per CDR3 protein, each entry keeping the most common DNA and genes. The V and J calls and clone size are TCRdb's, not the authors'. A total of more than 650,000 distinct CDR3 sequences appear in this sample, 20% to 30% of them only once. 3% of the sample is taken by the ten largest.

Donors were a few dozen systemically healthy Caucasian individuals from Russia aged roughly 6 to 90 years. Ten milliliters of peripheral blood were drawn from each donor into EDTA-treated Vacutainer tubes. PBMCs were isolated by Ficoll-Paque density-gradient centrifugation, with at least 7 million obtained per sample. Total RNA was extracted from PBMCs with Trizol reagent, with at least 6 micrograms obtained per sample. For every donor, an aliquot of PBMCs went through flow cytometry to measure the percentages of naive CD45RAhigh/CD27high T cells. The CDR1 and CDR2 encoded by the germline V gene (reference sequence) are SEHNR and FQNEAQ. The junction carries 20 bases between V and J, which are trimmed by 5 bases and 1 base respectively. The CDR3 contains 17 residues, cysteine and phenylalanine counted. Only the CDR3 DNA stays, 51 bases, in frame from base 1. This sample also appeared in a second study, on T cells of mothers and their children. The second study also describes: Nine systemically healthy Caucasian individuals, comprising three mothers and their six children, were included as donors. cDNA synthesis consumed the entire amount of extracted RNA, loaded at approximately 1.4 ug RNA in each 15 ul reaction. In the second PCR, the M1S primer added sample barcodes and 2-4 random nucleotides. Over 9 million TCR beta CDR3 reads came from each mother, compared with approximately 3 million reads from each child. Thymic selection shapes the output of TCR recombination in a similar way in related and unrelated pairs, and inherited differences have a minor effect. Normalized repertoire overlap in related mother-child pairs was always slightly higher than in unrelated mother-child pairs, but the difference was never significant. No persistent microchimeric T cell clones were detected, at a sensitivity of approximately 110 clones per million clonotypes. To look for features that set related mother-child pairs apart from unrelated individuals, the researchers ran deep NGS to compare the TCR beta repertoires of mothers and children. Mothers averaged roughly 40 +/- 4 years of age and children averaged approximately 12 +/- 4 years. After adapter ligation was performed with NEBNext reagents, the libraries were sequenced on an Illumina HiSeq 2000 with 100+100 nt paired-end reads. To prevent cross-contamination, the mother and child libraries were prepared a month apart and were sequenced in separate runs. Each donor had between about 500,000 and 2,100,000 distinct TCR beta clonotypes identified. Naive TCR beta clonotypes were estimated from low-frequency clonotypes matched to each donor's FACS-determined naive share, without sorting.

Sequenced material: blood. The clonotype originates from a boy aged 10-17 years in good health. Recombination linked TRBV7-9 to TRBJ2-5, with a weak D call of TRBD2 (7 bases match). The CDR3 protein sequence reads: CASSPPTGGPGQETQYF. The nucleotide sequence is given as TGTGCCAGCAGCCCCCCAACCGGGGGGCCCGGCCAAGAGACCCAGTACTTC.